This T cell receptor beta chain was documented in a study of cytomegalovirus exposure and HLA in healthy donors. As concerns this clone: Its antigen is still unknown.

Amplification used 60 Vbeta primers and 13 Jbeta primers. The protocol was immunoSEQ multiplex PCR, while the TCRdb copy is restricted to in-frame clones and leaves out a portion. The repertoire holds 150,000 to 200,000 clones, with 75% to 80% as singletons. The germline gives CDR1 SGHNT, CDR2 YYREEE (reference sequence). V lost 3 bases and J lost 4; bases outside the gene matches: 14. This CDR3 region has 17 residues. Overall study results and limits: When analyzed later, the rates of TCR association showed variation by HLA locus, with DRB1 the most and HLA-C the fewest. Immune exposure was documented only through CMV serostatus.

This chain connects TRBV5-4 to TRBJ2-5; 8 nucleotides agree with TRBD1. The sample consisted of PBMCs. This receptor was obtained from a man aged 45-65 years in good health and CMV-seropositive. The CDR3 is CASSSRDRTNFLETQYF. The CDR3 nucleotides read TGTGCCAGCAGCTCCCGGGACAGGACTAACTTCCTAGAGACCCAGTACTTC. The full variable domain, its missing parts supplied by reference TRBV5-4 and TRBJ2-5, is ETGVTQSPTHLIKTRGQQVTLRCSSQSGHNTVSWYQQALGQGPQFIFQYYREEENGRGNFPPRFSGLQFPNYSSELNVNALELDDSALYLCASSSRDRTNFLETQYFGPGTRLLVL.